These T cell receptor beta chains were read from a single sample in a study of T cell responses to AZD1222 COVID-19 vaccine. TCRdb keeps only in-frame clones here, not all; method: immunoSEQ multiplex PCR. The sample holds over 85,000 clones, around nine tenths seen once. This specimen was peripheral blood, taken on day 0 of AZD1222 vaccination. These receptors all come from an adult in good health. Both conserved end residues are part of each CDR3. Each record gives: J gene, V gene, D gene, CDR3 DNA, CDR3 protein. A D gene is named only where the DNA matches it firmly.

J: TRBJ1-2; V: TRBV6-5; D: NA; DNA: TGTGCCAGCAGTTCGGGACCGCCTAACTATGGCTACACCTTC; CDR3: CASSSGPPNYGYTF
J: TRBJ1-2; V: TRBV4-1; D: NA; DNA: TGCGCCAGCAGCCTCCTACCCCTCCCAGGAGCTGACTATGGCTACACCTTC; CDR3: CASSLLPLPGADYGYTF
J: TRBJ1-2; V: TRBV3-1/TRBV3-2; D: NA; DNA: TGTGCCAGCAGGGACCGGTATGGCTACACCTTC; CDR3: CASRDRYGYTF
J: TRBJ1-5; V: TRBV6-4; D: NA; DNA: TGTGCCAGCAGTGACGAGCACAATCAGCCCCAGCATTTT; CDR3: CASSDEHNQPQHF
J: TRBJ1-1; V: TRBV27; D: NA; DNA: TGTGCCAGCAGTTTAACTTCAGGGACTGAAGCTTTCTTT; CDR3: CASSLTSGTEAFF
J: TRBJ1-1; V: TRBV30; D: TRBD1; DNA: TGTGCCTGGAGTCCACGGGACAGGGGTAACACTGAAGCTTTCTTT; CDR3: CAWSPRDRGNTEAFF
J: TRBJ2-5; V: TRBV23-1; D: TRBD2; DNA: TGCGCCAGCAGTCCCAAGAGCGGGAGGGAGACCCAGTACTTC; CDR3: CASSPKSGRETQYF
J: TRBJ1-1; V: TRBV13; D: NA; DNA: TGTGCCAGCAGCACGCGACAGATTAGGAACACTGAAGCTTTCTTT; CDR3: CASSTRQIRNTEAFF
J: TRBJ2-1; V: TRBV30; D: NA; DNA: TGTGCCTGGAGTGTACCCAGCGGCCGCTACAATGAGCAGTTCTTC; CDR3: CAWSVPSGRYNEQFF
J: TRBJ2-2; V: TRBV10-3; D: TRBD2; DNA: TGTGCCGGCCGGACTAGCGGGAACACCGGGGAGCTGTTTTTT; CDR3: CAGRTSGNTGELFF
J: TRBJ2-2; V: TRBV19; D: NA; DNA: TGTGCCAGTTGCATGGGACAAAACACCGGGGAGCTGTTTTTT; CDR3: CASCMGQNTGELFF